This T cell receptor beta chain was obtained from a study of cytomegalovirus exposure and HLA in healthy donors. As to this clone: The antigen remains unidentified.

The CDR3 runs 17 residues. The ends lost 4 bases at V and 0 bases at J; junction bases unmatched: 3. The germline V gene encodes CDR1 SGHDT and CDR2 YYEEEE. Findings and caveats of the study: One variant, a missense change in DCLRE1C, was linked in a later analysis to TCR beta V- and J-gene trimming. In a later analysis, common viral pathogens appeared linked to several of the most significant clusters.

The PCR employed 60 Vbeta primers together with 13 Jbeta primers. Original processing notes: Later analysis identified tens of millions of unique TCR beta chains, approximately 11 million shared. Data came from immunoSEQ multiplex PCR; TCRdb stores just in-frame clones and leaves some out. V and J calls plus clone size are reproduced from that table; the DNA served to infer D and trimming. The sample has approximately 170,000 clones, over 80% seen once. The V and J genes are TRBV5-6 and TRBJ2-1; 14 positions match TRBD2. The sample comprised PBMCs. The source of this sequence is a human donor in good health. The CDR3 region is CASSQGLAGVSYNEQFF. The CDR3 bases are TGTGCCAGCAGCCAGGGACTAGCGGGGGTCTCCTACAATGAGCAGTTCTTC.